This T cell receptor (beta chain) was retrieved from a study of blood T cell repertoires in COVID-19 (TCRdb year 2020). Broadly, across the study: Collaborator samples came from the United States, Italy and Spain and covered acute and convalescent phases of COVID-19. HLA class I and class II types, where available, came from metadata supplied by the sample provider rather than from assay-based typing. The material from the prospective study consisted of cDNA or gDNA derived from T cells, B-cell-depleted T cells, or PBMCs. Samples were obtained from the ongoing ImmuneRACE study (first 160 participants) and from about 1,300 subjects provided by 6 global collaborators. Nearly every sample came with metadata listing a de-identified subject ID, COVID-19 status, age in years and sex. Subjects who had been exposed to COVID-19, were actively infected with it, or had recovered from it provided the deeply sampled blood TCRbeta repertoires that made up the dataset. The repertoires were released in a freely available public database meant as a resource for research on the immune response to SARS-CoV-2. Beyond this particular receptor, the publication reports: Clinical and demographic metadata were provided uncurated, with the amount varying by source and participant.

From the germline V gene, CDR1 is MDHEN and CDR2 is SYDVKM. The V end gives up 7 bases and the J end 3 bases, leaving 8 bases in the junction not matched to a gene. The CDR3 runs 14 amino acids, cysteine and phenylalanine included. Of the read, only the CDR3 DNA is kept; its 42 bases are in frame from base 1. The immunoSEQ Assay, a bias-controlled multiplex PCR, was used to amplify TCRbeta CDR3 regions from genomic DNA. In the source study's methods: The number of nucleated cells in each sample was estimated by amplification of reference gene primers within the assay. To quantify the absolute abundance of each unique TCRbeta CDR3 rearrangement, sequence reads were collapsed and filtered. For each sample, productive Simpson clonality was calculated as the square root of Simpson's diversity index over productive rearrangements. TCRdb re-hosts the immuneACCESS table, in-frame sequences only. Its copies lack some clones; in the studies checked, an unresolved V gene accounts for under half of them, and the cause for the rest is not known. V, J and clone size reflect that table, while D and trimming were determined from the DNA. The sample includes 100,000 or so clones, with 91% observed a single time. About 1% of the sample lies in the top ten.

Whole blood was collected in K2EDTA tubes by collaborating institutions according to the institutions' own protocols. For TCRbeta analysis, collaborator samples were shipped as frozen whole blood, as isolated PBMCs, or as DNA extracted from either sample type. To note about this clone: Its binding antigen is unknown. No base quality values were provided; no much bigger clone lies one nucleotide off.

The chain is encoded by TRBV28 joined to TRBJ1-2; 7 central bases correspond to TRBD1. This clonotype was sampled from a man in his 60s with acute or convalescent COVID-19. Sequencing was done on a sample of peripheral blood. The base sequence is TGTGCCAGCATCGCACCGGGACAGCACTATGGCTACACCTTC. Its amino acids are CASIAPGQHYGYTF.